Below, one T cell receptor beta chain is given with its context. These data come from a study of blood T cell repertoires in COVID-19. At the level of the study: Researchers got acute and convalescent COVID-19 samples from the United States, Italy and Spain. PBMCs, B-cell-depleted T cells, or T cells provided the cDNA or gDNA that made up the material.

In the authors' methods: Reference gene primer amplification gave estimated nucleated cell counts. Profiled with immunoSEQ multiplex PCR; TCRdb holds only in-frame clones, not every one. That table is the source of V, J and clone size, and D and trimming were worked out from the DNA. The table includes roughly 63,000 clones, 85% to 90% detected once. The germline V and J ends were trimmed by 7 bases and 8 bases, with 20 bases remaining between them. CDR3 length: 14 amino acids. CDR1 and CDR2 from the germline V gene are MNHEY and SVGAGI. The sample comprised peripheral blood. The chain recombines TRBV6-5 with TRBJ1-2, with a tentative D call TRBD1 (6 bases). The origin of this receptor is a man aged 45-65 years with acute or convalescent COVID-19. In DNA, the CDR3 is TGTGCCAGCACCAGACGCCGGGGGGGCCACGGCTACACCTTC. Translation gives CASTRRRGGHGYTF.